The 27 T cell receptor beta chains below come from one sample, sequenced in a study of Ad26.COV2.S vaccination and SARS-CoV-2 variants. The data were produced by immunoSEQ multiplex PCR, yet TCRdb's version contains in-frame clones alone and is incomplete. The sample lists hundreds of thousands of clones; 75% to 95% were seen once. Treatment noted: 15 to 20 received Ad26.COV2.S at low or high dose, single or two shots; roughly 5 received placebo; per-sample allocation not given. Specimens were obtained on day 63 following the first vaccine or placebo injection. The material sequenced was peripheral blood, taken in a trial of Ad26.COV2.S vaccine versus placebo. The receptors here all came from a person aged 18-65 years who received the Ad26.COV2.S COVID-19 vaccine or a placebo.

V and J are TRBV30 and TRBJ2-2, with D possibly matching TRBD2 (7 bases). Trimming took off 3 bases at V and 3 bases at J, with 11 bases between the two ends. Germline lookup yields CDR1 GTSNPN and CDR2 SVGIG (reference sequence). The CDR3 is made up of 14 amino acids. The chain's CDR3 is CAWRGRGDTGELFF. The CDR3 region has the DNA TGTGCCTGGAGAGGGAGGGGGGACACCGGGGAGCTGTTTTTT.

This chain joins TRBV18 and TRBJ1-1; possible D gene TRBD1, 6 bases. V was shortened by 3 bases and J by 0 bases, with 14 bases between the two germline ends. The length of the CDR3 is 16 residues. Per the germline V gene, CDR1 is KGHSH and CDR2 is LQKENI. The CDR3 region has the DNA TGTGCCAGCTCACCCGTTGGGGGCGTCATGAACACTGAAGCTTTCTTT. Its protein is CASSPVGGVMNTEAFF.

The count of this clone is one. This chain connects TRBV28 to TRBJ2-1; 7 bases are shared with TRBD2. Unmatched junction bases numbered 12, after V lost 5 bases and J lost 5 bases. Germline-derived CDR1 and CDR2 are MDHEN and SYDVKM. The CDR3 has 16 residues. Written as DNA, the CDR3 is TGTGCCAGCAGTGAGGATAGCGGGCCGTTGGACAATGAGCAGTTCTTC. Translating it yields CASSEDSGPLDNEQFF.

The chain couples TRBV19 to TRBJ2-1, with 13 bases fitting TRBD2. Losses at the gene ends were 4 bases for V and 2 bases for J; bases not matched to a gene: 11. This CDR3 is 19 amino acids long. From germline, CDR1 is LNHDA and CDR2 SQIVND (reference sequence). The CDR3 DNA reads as TGTGCCAGTAGTACCCACCGGCTAACTAGCGGGAGGGCCTACAATGAGCAGTTCTTC. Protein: CASSTHRLTSGRAYNEQFF.

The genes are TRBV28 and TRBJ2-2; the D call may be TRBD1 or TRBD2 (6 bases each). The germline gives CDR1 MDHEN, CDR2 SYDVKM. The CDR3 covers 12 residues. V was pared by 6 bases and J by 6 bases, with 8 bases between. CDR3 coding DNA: TGTGCCAGCAGGGAGGGGGCCGGGGAGCTGTTTTTT. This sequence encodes CASREGAGELFF.

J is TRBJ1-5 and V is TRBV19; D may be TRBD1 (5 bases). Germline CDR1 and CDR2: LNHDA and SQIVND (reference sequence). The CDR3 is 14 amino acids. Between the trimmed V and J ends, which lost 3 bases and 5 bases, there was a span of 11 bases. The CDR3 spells CASSIWDGDQPQHF. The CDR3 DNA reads TGTGCCAGTAGTATCTGGGACGGAGATCAGCCCCAGCATTTT.

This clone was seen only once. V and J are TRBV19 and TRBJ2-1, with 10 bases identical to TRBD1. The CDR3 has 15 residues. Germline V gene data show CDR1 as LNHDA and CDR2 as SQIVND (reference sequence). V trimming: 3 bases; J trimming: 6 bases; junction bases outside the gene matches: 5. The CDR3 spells CASSIRDRGFNEQFF. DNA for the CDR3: TGTGCCAGTAGTATTCGGGACAGGGGTTTCAATGAGCAGTTCTTC.

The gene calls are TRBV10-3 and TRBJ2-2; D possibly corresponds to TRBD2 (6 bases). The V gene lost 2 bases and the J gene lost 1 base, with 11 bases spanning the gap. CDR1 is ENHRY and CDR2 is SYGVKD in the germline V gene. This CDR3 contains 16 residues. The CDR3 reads CAISEGGSGNTGELFF. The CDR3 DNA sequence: TGTGCCATCAGTGAGGGCGGTAGCGGGAACACCGGGGAGCTGTTTTTT.

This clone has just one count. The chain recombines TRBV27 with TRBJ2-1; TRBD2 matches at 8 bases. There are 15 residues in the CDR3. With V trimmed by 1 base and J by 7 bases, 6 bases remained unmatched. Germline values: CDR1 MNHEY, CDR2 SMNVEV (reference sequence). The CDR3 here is CASSLLGLVGNEQFF. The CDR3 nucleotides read TGTGCCAGCAGTTTATTGGGACTAGTGGGTAATGAGCAGTTCTTC.

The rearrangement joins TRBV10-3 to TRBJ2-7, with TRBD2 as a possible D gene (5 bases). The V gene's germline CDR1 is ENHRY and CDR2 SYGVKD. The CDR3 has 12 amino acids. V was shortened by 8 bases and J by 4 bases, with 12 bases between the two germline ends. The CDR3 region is CAISVGAYEQYF. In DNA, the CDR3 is TGTGCCATCTCAGTGGGAGCTTACGAGCAGTACTTC.

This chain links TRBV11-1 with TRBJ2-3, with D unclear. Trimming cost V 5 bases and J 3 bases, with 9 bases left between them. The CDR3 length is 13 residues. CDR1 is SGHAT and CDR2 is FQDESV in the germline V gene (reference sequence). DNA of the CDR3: TGTGCCAGCAGCCCGGGTTTTACAGATACGCAGTATTTT. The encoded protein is CASSPGFTDTQYF.

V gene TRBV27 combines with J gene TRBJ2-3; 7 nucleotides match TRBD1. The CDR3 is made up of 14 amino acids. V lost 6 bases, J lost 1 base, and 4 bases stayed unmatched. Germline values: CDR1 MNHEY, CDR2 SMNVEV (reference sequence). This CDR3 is CASRLGQRTDTQYF. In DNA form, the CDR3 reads TGTGCCAGCAGACTGGGACAGCGCACAGATACGCAGTATTTT.

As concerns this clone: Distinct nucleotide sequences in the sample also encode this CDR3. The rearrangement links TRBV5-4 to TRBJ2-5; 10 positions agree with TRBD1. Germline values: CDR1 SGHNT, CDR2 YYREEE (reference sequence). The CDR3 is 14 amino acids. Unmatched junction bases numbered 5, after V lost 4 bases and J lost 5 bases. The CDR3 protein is CASSRQGATETQYF. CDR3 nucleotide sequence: TGTGCCAGCAGCCGACAGGGGGCGACTGAGACCCAGTACTTC.

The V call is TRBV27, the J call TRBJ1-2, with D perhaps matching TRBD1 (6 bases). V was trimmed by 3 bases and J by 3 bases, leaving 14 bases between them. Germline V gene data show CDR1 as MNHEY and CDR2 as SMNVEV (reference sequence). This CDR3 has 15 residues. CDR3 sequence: CASSFGGPRDYGYTF. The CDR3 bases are TGTGCCAGCAGTTTCGGGGGGCCTAGAGACTATGGCTACACCTTC.

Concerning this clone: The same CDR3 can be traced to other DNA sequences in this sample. CDR3: CAWRGYNEQFF. The CDR3 DNA follows: TGTGCCTGGAGGGGTTACAATGAGCAGTTCTTC. This rearrangement joins TRBV30 to TRBJ2-1, with D hard to call. The CDR3 totals 11 residues. CDR1 and CDR2 (germline): GTSNPN, SVGIG (reference sequence). V was clipped by 3 bases and J by 4 bases, with 4 bases between them.

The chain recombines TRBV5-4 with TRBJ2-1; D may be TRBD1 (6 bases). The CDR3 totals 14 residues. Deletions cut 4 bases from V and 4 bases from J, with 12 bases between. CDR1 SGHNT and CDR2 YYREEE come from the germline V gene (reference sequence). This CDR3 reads CASSPGVGYNEQFF. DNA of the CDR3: TGTGCCAGCAGCCCAGGGGTCGGGTACAATGAGCAGTTCTTC.

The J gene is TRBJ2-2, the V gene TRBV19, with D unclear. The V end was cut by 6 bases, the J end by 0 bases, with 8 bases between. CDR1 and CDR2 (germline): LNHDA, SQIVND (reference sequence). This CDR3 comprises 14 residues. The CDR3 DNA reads TGTGCCAGTAGGCGGCCAGCGAACACCGGGGAGCTGTTTTTT. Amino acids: CASRRPANTGELFF.

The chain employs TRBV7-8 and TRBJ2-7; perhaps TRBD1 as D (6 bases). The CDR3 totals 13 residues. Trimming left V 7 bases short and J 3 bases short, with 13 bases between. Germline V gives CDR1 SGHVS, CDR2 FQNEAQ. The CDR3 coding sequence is TGTGCCAGCAACCGGGACATGAACTACGAGCAGTACTTC. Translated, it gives CASNRDMNYEQYF.

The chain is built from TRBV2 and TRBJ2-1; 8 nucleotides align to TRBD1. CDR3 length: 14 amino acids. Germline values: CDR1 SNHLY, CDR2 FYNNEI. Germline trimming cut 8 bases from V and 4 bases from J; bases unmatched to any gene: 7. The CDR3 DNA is TGTGCCAGCGGACAGGGAAACTTATACAATGAGCAGTTCTTC. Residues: CASGQGNLYNEQFF.

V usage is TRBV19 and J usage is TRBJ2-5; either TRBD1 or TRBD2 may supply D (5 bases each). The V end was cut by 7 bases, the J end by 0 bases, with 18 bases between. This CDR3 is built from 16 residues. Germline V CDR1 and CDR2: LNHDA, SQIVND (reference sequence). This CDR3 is CASTPSGWGYQETQYF. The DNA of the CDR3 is TGTGCCAGTACTCCCTCGGGGTGGGGGTACCAAGAGACCCAGTACTTC.

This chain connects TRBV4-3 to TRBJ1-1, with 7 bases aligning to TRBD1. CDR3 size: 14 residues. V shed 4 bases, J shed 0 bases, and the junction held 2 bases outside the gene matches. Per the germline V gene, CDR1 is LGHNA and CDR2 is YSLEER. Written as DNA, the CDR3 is TGCGCCAGCAGCCCGGGACAGATGAACACTGAAGCTTTCTTT. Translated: CASSPGQMNTEAFF.

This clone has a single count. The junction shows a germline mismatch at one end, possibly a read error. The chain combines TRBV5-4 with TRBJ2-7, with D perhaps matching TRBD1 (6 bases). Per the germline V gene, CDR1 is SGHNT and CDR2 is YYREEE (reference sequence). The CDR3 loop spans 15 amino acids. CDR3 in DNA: TGTGCCAGCAGCGCAGGTCGACCGGGACAAGTCGCTTTGGACTTC. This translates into CASSAGRPGQVALDF.

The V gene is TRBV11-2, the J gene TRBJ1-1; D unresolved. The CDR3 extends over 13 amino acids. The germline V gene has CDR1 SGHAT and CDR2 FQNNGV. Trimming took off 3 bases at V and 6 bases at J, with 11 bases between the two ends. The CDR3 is CASSFNKVSEAFF. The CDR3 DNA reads TGTGCCAGCAGCTTTAATAAGGTTTCTGAAGCTTTCTTT.

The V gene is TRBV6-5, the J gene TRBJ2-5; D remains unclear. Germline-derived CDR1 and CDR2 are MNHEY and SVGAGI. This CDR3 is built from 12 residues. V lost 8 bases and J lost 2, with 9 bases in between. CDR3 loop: CASGVKQETQYF. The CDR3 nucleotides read TGTGCCAGCGGGGTCAAGCAAGAGACCCAGTACTTC.

This chain's CDR3 is CASSLRGGQLNTEAFF. The CDR3 DNA follows: TGTGCCAGCAGCTTAAGAGGGGGACAGTTGAACACTGAAGCTTTCTTT. V is TRBV7-6 and J is TRBJ1-1; 7 positions agree with TRBD1. CDR3 length: 16 amino acids. Losses at the gene ends were 2 bases for V and 0 bases for J; bases not matched to a gene: 6. Germline CDR1 and CDR2: SGHVS and FNYEAQ.

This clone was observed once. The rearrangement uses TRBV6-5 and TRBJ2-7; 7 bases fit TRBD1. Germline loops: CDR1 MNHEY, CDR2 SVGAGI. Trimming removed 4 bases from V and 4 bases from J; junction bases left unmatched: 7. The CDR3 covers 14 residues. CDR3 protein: CASSSSGTEYEQYF. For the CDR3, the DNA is TGTGCCAGCAGTTCCTCCGGGACAGAGTACGAGCAGTACTTC.

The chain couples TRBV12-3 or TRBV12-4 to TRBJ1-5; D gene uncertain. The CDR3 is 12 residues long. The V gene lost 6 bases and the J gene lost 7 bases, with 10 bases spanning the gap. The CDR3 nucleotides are TGTGCCAGCAGCACTGATGGGCAGCCCCAGCATTTT. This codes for CASSTDGQPQHF.